This T cell receptor (beta chain) was identified during a study of OX40 agonist ivuxolimab in advanced cancers. CDR1 and CDR2 from the germline V gene are MNHNS and SASEGT. The V and J ends lost 3 bases and 0 bases respectively, with 11 bases between them. This CDR3 comprises 15 residues. TCRdb keeps only in-frame clones here, not all; method: immunoSEQ multiplex PCR. The sample includes 60,000 or so clones, 75% to 90% of them seen just once. The receptor's source is an adult with an advanced solid tumor such as melanoma, head and neck, liver or kidney cancer. Here the sequenced sample was CD4+ or CD8+ T cells sorted from blood, taken in a trial of the OX40 agonist ivuxolimab. J is TRBJ1-1 and V is TRBV6-1; maybe TRBD1 (6 bases). CDR3 loop: CASSEQGTMNTEAFF. In DNA, the CDR3 is TGTGCCAGCAGTGAGCAGGGGACCATGAACACTGAAGCTTTCTTT.